The entry below gives a single TCR beta chain sequence along with its context. This sample stems from a study of cytomegalovirus exposure and HLA in healthy donors. Study-wide background: An earlier analysis identified 100 million to 130 million unique TCR beta sequences in about 190 million T cells.

Researchers ran the PCR with 60 Vbeta and 13 Jbeta primers. The table came from immunoSEQ multiplex PCR; TCRdb's copy has only in-frame clones and leaves some out. The sample lists under 150,000 clones; roughly four fifths were seen once. The sample consisted of PBMCs. This TCR derives from a middle-aged woman in good health and CMV-seropositive.

This chain's CDR3 is CASSPGGSLTEAFF. In DNA, the CDR3 is TGTGCCAGCAGCCCAGGGGGGTCCCTCACTGAAGCTTTCTTT. The V and J genes are TRBV7-6 and TRBJ1-1; 7 nucleotides agree with TRBD1. The CDR3 extends over 14 amino acids. CDR1 is SGHVS, CDR2 FNYEAQ, per germline. J lost 4 bases, V lost 5 bases, and 7 bases had no gene match.